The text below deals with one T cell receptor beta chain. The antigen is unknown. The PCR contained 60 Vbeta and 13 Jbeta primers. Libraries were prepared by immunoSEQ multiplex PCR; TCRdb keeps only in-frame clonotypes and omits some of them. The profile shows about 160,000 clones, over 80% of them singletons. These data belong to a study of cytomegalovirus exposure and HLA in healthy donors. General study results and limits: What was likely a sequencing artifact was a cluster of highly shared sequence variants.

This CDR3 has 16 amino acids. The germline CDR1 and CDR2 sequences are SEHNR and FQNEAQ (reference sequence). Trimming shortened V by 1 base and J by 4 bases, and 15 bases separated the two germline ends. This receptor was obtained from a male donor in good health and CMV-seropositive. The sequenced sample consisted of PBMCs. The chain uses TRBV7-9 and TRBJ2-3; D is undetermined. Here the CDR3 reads CASSLEVTRWADTQYF. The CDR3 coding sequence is TGTGCCAGCAGCTTAGAAGTGACTCGCTGGGCAGATACGCAGTATTTT.